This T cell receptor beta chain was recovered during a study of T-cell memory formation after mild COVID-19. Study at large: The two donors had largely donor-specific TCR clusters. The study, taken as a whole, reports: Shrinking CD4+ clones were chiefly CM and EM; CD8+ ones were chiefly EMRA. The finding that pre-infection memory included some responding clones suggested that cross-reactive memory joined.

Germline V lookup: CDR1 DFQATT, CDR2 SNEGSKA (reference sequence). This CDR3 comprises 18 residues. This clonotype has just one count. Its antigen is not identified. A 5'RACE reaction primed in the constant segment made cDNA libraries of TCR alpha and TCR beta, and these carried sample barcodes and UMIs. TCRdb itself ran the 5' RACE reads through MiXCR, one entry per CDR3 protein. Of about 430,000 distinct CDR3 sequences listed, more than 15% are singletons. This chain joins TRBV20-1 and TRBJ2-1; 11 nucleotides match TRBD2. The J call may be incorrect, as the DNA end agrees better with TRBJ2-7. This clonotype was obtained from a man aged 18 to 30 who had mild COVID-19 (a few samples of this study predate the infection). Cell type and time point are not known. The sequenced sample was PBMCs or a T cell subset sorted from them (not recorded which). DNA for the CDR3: TGCAGTGCTAGCCCCAGTCCCTTGCTAGCGGGAGGATCCTACGAGCAGTACTTC. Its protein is CSASPSPLLAGGSYEQYF.